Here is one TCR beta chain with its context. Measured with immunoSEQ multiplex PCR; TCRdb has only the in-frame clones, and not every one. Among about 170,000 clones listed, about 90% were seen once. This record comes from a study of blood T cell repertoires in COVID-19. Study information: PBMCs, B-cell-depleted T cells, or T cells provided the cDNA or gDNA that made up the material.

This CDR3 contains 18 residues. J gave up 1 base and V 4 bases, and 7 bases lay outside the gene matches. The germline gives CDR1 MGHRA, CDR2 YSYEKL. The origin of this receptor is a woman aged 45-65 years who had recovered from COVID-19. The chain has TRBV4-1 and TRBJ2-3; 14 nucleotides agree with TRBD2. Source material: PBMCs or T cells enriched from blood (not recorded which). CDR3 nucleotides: TGCGCCAGCAGCCCGGGACTAGCGGGAGTAGGAGGCACAGATACGCAGTATTTT. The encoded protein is CASSPGLAGVGGTDTQYF.